The clone carrying this T cell receptor (beta chain) was recorded at least ten times. Its antigen is not known. Researchers barred patients who had uncontrolled infection, other autoimmune disease, pregnancy or lactation. PBMCs came from more than 9 ml fresh peripheral blood. The V end was cut by 2 bases, the J end by 0 bases, with 10 bases between. The CDR3 loop spans 15 amino acids. The germline V gene has CDR1 SGHNT and CDR2 YENEEA. The sample belongs to a study of T cells in Graves' hyperthyroidism and ophthalmopathy. Findings and limits, study-wide: Most clonotypes that expanded in the thyroid above 0.001 also showed up in blood. Through a model of 13 V-J features, ophthalmopathy was separated from stable hyperthyroidism.

TCR beta CDR3 regions were amplified from RNA transcripts. The primer set for the first-round RT-PCR of the TCR CDR3 was HTBI. A single record per CDR3 protein comes from TCRdb applying MiXCR to the multiplex PCR reads. The sample records 620,000 or so distinct CDR3 sequences, about 15% being singletons. The TCR sequence derives from a woman in her fifties or sixties with Graves' ophthalmopathy. Specimen: blood. The J gene is TRBJ1-1, the V gene TRBV11-3; unclear D gene. The CDR3 loop is CASSLSWTMNTEAFF. The CDR3 DNA reads TGTGCCAGCAGCTTATCCTGGACCATGAACACTGAAGCTTTCTTT.